This TCR beta chain was profiled in a study of T-cell reconstitution after alpha-beta-depleted transplantation in children. V was shortened by 2 bases and J by 7 bases, with 14 bases between the two germline ends. Germline CDR1 and CDR2: SNHLY and FYNNEI. This CDR3 has 14 amino acids. This clonotype has a count of ten or more. Its antigen remains unidentified. General study results and limits: One year after transplant, T-cell counts and diversity came mostly from newly produced T cells.

Using unique molecular identifiers, the investigators prepared the TCRbeta library. TCRdb re-analysed the PCR reads in MiXCR, keeping a single row per CDR3 protein. The sample includes more than 500,000 distinct CDR3 sequences, more than 9.5% of them seen just once. The starting material was PBMCs, mostly from graft donor cells, obtained 180 days after TCRalphabeta/CD19-depleted stem cell transplant. This receptor was taken from a female patient aged 2-9 years who had a stem cell transplant for aplastic anemia, so the T cells may come from the graft donor. This chain connects TRBV2 to TRBJ1-2, with D possibly being TRBD1 (5 bases). The CDR3 reads CASSERGNSGGYTF. The CDR3 region has the DNA TGTGCCAGCAGTGAACGGGGGAACAGCGGTGGCTACACCTTC.